This entry describes one T cell receptor (beta chain). Antigen specificity is unknown. This entry comes from a study of Ad26.COV2.S vaccination and SARS-CoV-2 variants. Across the whole study: In the COV1001 trial, the donor was in the Ad26.COV2.S arm. Once or twice, 56 days apart, Ad26.COV2.S was delivered intramuscularly.

Study-level points and caveats: Vaccinated and placebo-treated recipients had similar non-spike TCR breadth. Quantification of TCR breadth and depth may have yielded underestimates of total T cell responses.

Treatment specified: around 19 received Ad26.COV2.S at low or high dose, single or two shots; about 5 received placebo; per-sample allocation not given. Material that was analyzed had been drawn on day 63 after the first vaccine or placebo injection. Only in-frame clones appear in the TCRdb table, and some are missing; sequencing was by immunoSEQ multiplex PCR. The sample yields about 470,000 clones, 90% seen once. Trimming removed 4 bases at V and 4 bases at J, with 15 bases between. CDR1 and CDR2 (germline): SQVTM, ANQGSEA. The CDR3 has 14 residues. V gene TRBV29-1 combines with J gene TRBJ2-3; D is unresolved. This sequence originates from a person aged 18 to 65 who received the Ad26.COV2.S COVID-19 vaccine or a placebo. The sequencing used peripheral blood, collected in a trial of Ad26.COV2.S vaccine versus placebo. CDR3 loop: CSVARTALADTQYF. The CDR3 coding sequence is TGCAGCGTTGCCCGGACGGCCTTGGCAGATACGCAGTATTTT.